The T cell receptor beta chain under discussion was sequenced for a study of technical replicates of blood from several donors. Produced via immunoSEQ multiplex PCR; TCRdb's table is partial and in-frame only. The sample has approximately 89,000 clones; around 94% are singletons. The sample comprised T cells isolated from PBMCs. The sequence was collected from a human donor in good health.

The CDR3 DNA is TGTGCCAGCAGTGAGGAGGGAGATCAGCCCCAGCATTTT. This sequence encodes CASSEEGDQPQHF. The V call is TRBV6-1, the J call TRBJ1-5; D is unresolved. The CDR3 runs to 13 residues. Trimming removed 3 bases from V and 5 bases from J, with 8 bases in between. Germline CDR1 and CDR2: MNHNS and SASEGT.